The rows below give T cell receptor beta chains drawn from one sample of a study of T cell responses to AZD1222 COVID-19 vaccine. Here immunoSEQ multiplex PCR was the method, and the copy in TCRdb shows in-frame clones only, minus some. The sample has roughly 71,000 clones; roughly 85% are singletons. The material sequenced was peripheral blood, taken on day 0 of AZD1222 vaccination. These TCRs come from an adult in good health. The CDR3 runs from the conserved cysteine through the conserved F or W. The D gene is left open where the match is weak. Part of the rows lack a size; the others show once, few, many or a class for expanded clones.

D gene: TRBD2; clone size: .; V gene: TRBV4-1; J gene: TRBJ2-7; CDR3 DNA: TGCGCCAGCAGCCTCGCCAGCGGGGGTTACGAGCAGTACTTC; CDR3 protein: CASSLASGGYEQYF
D gene: .; clone size: .; V gene: TRBV5-4; J gene: TRBJ1-1; CDR3 DNA: TGTGCCAGCGGATATCAAACCGGGAGAACCGAAGCTTTCTTT; CDR3 protein: CASGYQTGRTEAFF
D gene: .; clone size: .; V gene: TRBV11-2; J gene: TRBJ1-2; CDR3 DNA: TGTGCCAGCAGCTTAGTTTGGGGTAGAGACAGAGGCGGCTACACCTTC; CDR3 protein: CASSLVWGRDRGGYTF
D gene: TRBD1; clone size: .; V gene: TRBV3-1/TRBV3-2; J gene: TRBJ1-2; CDR3 DNA: TGTGCCAGCAGCTCCTCGGACAGGGACTATGGCTACACCTTC; CDR3 protein: CASSSSDRDYGYTF
D gene: .; clone size: .; V gene: TRBV5-5; J gene: TRBJ1-2; CDR3 DNA: TGTGCCAGCAGCTTGGTGGGCGGATATGGCTACACCTTC; CDR3 protein: CASSLVGGYGYTF
D gene: .; clone size: .; V gene: TRBV7-3; J gene: TRBJ2-3; CDR3 DNA: TGTGCCAGCAGCGAGCTAGCAAGTCCCGATACGCAGTATTTT; CDR3 protein: CASSELASPDTQYF
D gene: .; clone size: .; V gene: TRBV18; J gene: TRBJ2-1; CDR3 DNA: TGTGCCAGCTCACCCCGTAACACAGCCTGGGACGGTGAGCAGTTCTTC; CDR3 protein: CASSPRNTAWDGEQFF
D gene: .; clone size: .; V gene: TRBV27; J gene: TRBJ2-7; CDR3 DNA: TGTGCCAGCAGTTATGTAAGTTTGGATCCCTACGAGCAGTACTTC; CDR3 protein: CASSYVSLDPYEQYF
D gene: .; clone size: few; V gene: TRBV6-5; J gene: TRBJ1-2; CDR3 DNA: TGTGCCAGCACCGGCCTAGTCGGCGGCTACACCTTC; CDR3 protein: CASTGLVGGYTF
D gene: .; clone size: .; V gene: TRBV6-1; J gene: TRBJ1-2; CDR3 DNA: TGTGCCAGCAGTGAAATCGATATGGGTGGAGGCTACACCTTC; CDR3 protein: CASSEIDMGGGYTF
D gene: .; clone size: .; V gene: TRBV30; J gene: TRBJ2-7; CDR3 DNA: TGTGCCTGGAGTGTACCTGGGCTAGCCTACGAGCAGTACTTC; CDR3 protein: CAWSVPGLAYEQYF
D gene: .; clone size: .; V gene: TRBV11-3; J gene: TRBJ2-7; CDR3 DNA: TGTGCCAGCAGCTTACGGCAGGGTGGCAACGAGCAGTACTTC; CDR3 protein: CASSLRQGGNEQYF
D gene: TRBD1; clone size: .; V gene: TRBV5-1; J gene: TRBJ1-2; CDR3 DNA: TGCTCCACACAGCCGGGTCCGGGACAGCCCTTGTCAAGGGGCTACACCTTC; CDR3 protein: CSTQPGPGQPLSRGYTF
D gene: .; clone size: .; V gene: TRBV10-2; J gene: TRBJ1-3; CDR3 DNA: TGCGCCAGCAGTGAGTCAGGGGGGTCTGGAAACACCATATATTTT; CDR3 protein: CASSESGGSGNTIYF
D gene: TRBD1; clone size: .; V gene: TRBV5-1; J gene: TRBJ1-4; CDR3 DNA: TGCGCCAGCAGCTTGGGAACGGTAGGGGGCCAAGTGGCGGAAAAACTGTTTTTT; CDR3 protein: CASSLGTVGGQVAEKLFF
D gene: .; clone size: .; V gene: TRBV11-2; J gene: TRBJ1-2; CDR3 DNA: TGTGCCAGCAGCTTATGGGTTCTAGATGGCTACACCTTC; CDR3 protein: CASSLWVLDGYTF
D gene: TRBD2; clone size: .; V gene: TRBV5-4; J gene: TRBJ2-7; CDR3 DNA: TGTGCCAGCAGCTTAAGCGGGGGCATCTCCTACGAGCAGTACTTC; CDR3 protein: CASSLSGGISYEQYF
D gene: TRBD1; clone size: .; V gene: TRBV5-1; J gene: TRBJ2-3; CDR3 DNA: TGCGCCAGCAGCTCCGGGACAGGGGGCGATACGCAGTATTTT; CDR3 protein: CASSSGTGGDTQYF
D gene: .; clone size: .; V gene: TRBV19; J gene: TRBJ2-2; CDR3 DNA: TGTGCCAGTAGTCTTGTCCTAGCTGGCACCGGGGAGCTGTTTTTT; CDR3 protein: CASSLVLAGTGELFF
D gene: .; clone size: .; V gene: TRBV5-6; J gene: TRBJ2-7; CDR3 DNA: TGTGCCAGCAGAGGGCAGGGGAAGCAGTACTTC; CDR3 protein: CASRGQGKQYF
D gene: .; clone size: .; V gene: TRBV19; J gene: TRBJ2-1; CDR3 DNA: TGTGCCAGTAGTATAGATCAGGGCGTCAGCTACAATGAGCAGTTCTTC; CDR3 protein: CASSIDQGVSYNEQFF
D gene: TRBD2; clone size: few; V gene: TRBV7-9; J gene: TRBJ2-7; CDR3 DNA: TGTGCCAGCAGCTCTAGGACTAGCGGGGACTACGAGCAGTACTTC; CDR3 protein: CASSSRTSGDYEQYF
D gene: .; clone size: .; V gene: TRBV12-3/TRBV12-4; J gene: TRBJ2-1; CDR3 DNA: TGTGCCAGCAGCTTTGGACAGTACAATGAGCAGTTCTTC; CDR3 protein: CASSFGQYNEQFF
D gene: .; clone size: .; V gene: TRBV2; J gene: TRBJ2-3; CDR3 DNA: TGTGCCAGCAGGGAGCGCTACGGAGGGCCCACAGATACGCAGTATTTT; CDR3 protein: CASRERYGGPTDTQYF
D gene: .; clone size: .; V gene: TRBV11-2; J gene: TRBJ1-3; CDR3 DNA: TGTGCCAGCAGCTTAGATCAAGGGTACTCTGGAAACACCATATATTTT; CDR3 protein: CASSLDQGYSGNTIYF
D gene: TRBD1; clone size: few; V gene: TRBV5-5; J gene: TRBJ1-3; CDR3 DNA: TGTGCCAGCAGCAAAATGTACCGGGACAGGGTAATTGGAAACACCATATATTTT; CDR3 protein: CASSKMYRDRVIGNTIYF